What follows describes a single T cell receptor beta chain. Its antigen is currently unknown. The second PCR ran about 7 to 12 cycles with a sample-barcoded 5' primer and J-beta primers. TCRdb recomputed calls from the 5' RACE reads with MiXCR, one row per CDR3 protein. The sample has some 920,000 distinct CDR3 sequences; approximately 50% are singletons. The data originate from a study of blood T cells in healthy people across ages. Aged roughly 6 to 90, donors were systemically healthy Caucasians from Russia. PBMCs, at least 6 million per sample, were isolated. Points from the study as a whole: Greater diversity and more naive CD4+ cells were seen in long-lived donors than in aged donors.

The clonotype comes from an older woman in good health. The sequencing input was blood.

The CDR3 loop is CSASRGATEAFF. The CDR3 DNA reads as TGCAGTGCTAGCCGGGGGGCCACTGAAGCTTTCTTT. V and J are TRBV20-1 and TRBJ1-1; D perhaps matches TRBD1 (6 bases). CDR1 and CDR2 from the germline V gene are DFQATT and SNEGSKA (reference sequence). Trimming cost V 3 bases and J 4 bases, with 9 bases left between them. The CDR3 sequence is 12 residues long.